The clone carrying this TCR beta chain was seen a few times. Its antigen is unidentified. The use of a sample-barcoded 5' primer and a J-beta primer mix characterized a second PCR of about 7 to 12 cycles. TCRdb recomputed calls from the 5' RACE reads with MiXCR, one row per CDR3 protein. The sample lists more than 1,000,000 distinct CDR3 sequences, around 25% occurring once. CDR1 is SEHNR and CDR2 is FQNEAQ in the germline V gene (reference sequence). The CDR3 runs to 14 residues. The V end was cut by 5 bases, the J end by 6 bases, with 16 bases between. This specimen comes from a study of blood T cells in healthy people across ages. General study points: Diversity estimated from one million T cells was considered an underestimate.

In addition, the sample was reused for a study of T cells of mothers and their children.

Material for sequencing was blood. The TCR was taken from a girl aged 2 to 10 in good health. The chain combines TRBV7-9 with TRBJ1-2; D is possibly TRBD1 (6 bases). The CDR3 region is CASSPPGVRNGYTF. The CDR3 coding sequence is TGTGCCAGCAGCCCCCCAGGGGTGAGAAATGGCTACACCTTC.